These 8 T cell receptor beta chains were sequenced from one sample in a study of T cell repertoires in cytomegalovirus infection. Their specific antigens are unknown. Each CDR3 protein gets one entry after TCRdb re-called the reads with MiXCR. This table has 800,000 to 950,000 distinct CDR3 sequences, around a third appearing once. The sample was cultured CD8+ T cells from PBMCs, taken from culture after CMV antigen stimulation. These receptors originate from a human donor in good health (CMV status not recorded). Some clones in this sample may be carry-over from other donors' samples.

Notes on this clonotype: A read error may produce the germline difference seen at one junction end. The chain employs TRBV7-6 and TRBJ2-2, with a tentative D call TRBD1 (6 bases). Germline loops: CDR1 SGHVS, CDR2 FNYEAQ. This CDR3 spans 15 amino acids. CDR3 loop: CAGSWVDSFTGELFF. CDR3 bases: TGTGCCGGCAGCTGGGTGGACAGTTTCACCGGGGAGCTGTTTTTT.

This clonotype has just a few counts. The chain employs TRBV27 and TRBJ1-2, with TRBD1 as a possible D gene (5 bases). Germline V gene lookup returns CDR1 MNHEY and CDR2 SMNVEV (reference sequence). V was clipped by 11 bases and J by 2 bases, with 12 bases between them. The CDR3 is made up of 12 amino acids. CDR3 DNA sequence: TGTGCCGCGGGGGTCGTAAACTATGGCTACACCTTC. Its protein product is CAAGVVNYGYTF.

The chain combines TRBV7-2 with TRBJ2-7, with TRBD1 matching 7 bases. In germline, CDR1 is SGHTA, CDR2 FQGNSA. V dropped 4 bases and J dropped 2; count of bases not matched to a gene: 5. The CDR3 sequence is 14 residues long. The CDR3 loop reads CASSSDRYPYEQYF. The CDR3 region has the DNA TGTGCCAGCAGCTCGGACAGGTACCCCTACGAGCAGTACTTC.

This clonotype was seen ten or more times. J is TRBJ2-2 and V is TRBV7-9; 9 bases map to TRBD1. V lost 2 bases to trimming and J lost 1 base; unmatched junction nucleotides: 5. Germline loops: CDR1 SEHNR, CDR2 FQNEAQ (reference sequence). The CDR3 spans 17 residues. The CDR3 here is CASSLPGQGKNTGELFF. The CDR3 nucleotides are TGTGCCAGCAGCTTACCTGGACAGGGGAAGAACACCGGGGAGCTGTTTTTT.

The rearrangement joins TRBV9 to TRBJ2-2, with 9 nucleotides matching TRBD1. The CDR3 spans 15 residues. Germline trimming cut 4 bases from V and 7 bases from J; bases unmatched to any gene: 8. The germline CDR1 and CDR2 sequences are SGDLS and YYNGEE. Here the CDR3 reads CASSSGDRVLGELFF. DNA for the CDR3: TGTGCCAGCAGCTCCGGGGACAGGGTTCTCGGGGAGCTGTTTTTT.

The V and J genes are TRBV6-1 and TRBJ1-2, with 9 bases lining up with TRBD1. V shed 3 bases and J 6 bases; nucleotides not matched to a gene: 5. The CDR3 spans 14 residues. CDR1 is MNHNS and CDR2 is SASEGT in the germline V gene. The DNA of the CDR3 is TGTGCCAGCAGTGACTGGGACAGGGAGGATGGCTACACCTTC. Its protein is CASSDWDREDGYTF.

The chain has TRBV6-2 or TRBV6-3 and TRBJ2-1; possibly TRBD1 for D (6 bases). Germline V gene data show CDR1 as MNHEY and CDR2 as SVGEGT. CDR3 size: 15 residues. With 2 bases removed from V and 7 bases from J, the gap between germline ends came to 15 bases. CDR3 bases: TGTGCCAGCAGTTACCGGCAGGGGAAGTGGAATGAGCAGTTCTTC. This translates into CASSYRQGKWNEQFF.

V gene TRBV5-1 combines with J gene TRBJ1-1; 9 nucleotides align to TRBD1. Germline CDR1 reads SGHRS; CDR2 reads YFSETQ. The CDR3 runs 15 residues. With 2 bases clipped from V and 5 bases from J, the junction kept 7 bases outside the gene matches. The CDR3 loop reads CASSFTGQGRTEAFF. CDR3 DNA sequence: TGCGCCAGCAGCTTTACGGGACAGGGTCGAACTGAAGCTTTCTTT. The variable domain in full, completed from reference TRBV5-1 and TRBJ1-1, reads KAGVTQTPRYLIKTRGQQVTLSCSPISGHRSVSWYQQTPGQGLQFLFEYFSETQRNKGNFPGRFSGRQFSNSRSEMNVSTLELGDSALYLCASSFTGQGRTEAFFGQGTRLTVV.